This T cell receptor (beta chain) emerged from a study of shared clonotypes between healthy human individuals. Study-level background: Each donor's CD4 naive and CD4 memory cells filled three plates apiece, CD8 naive two, and CD8 memory one. Findings and limits, study-wide: In general, naive subsets displayed greater estimated richness than memory subsets did.

Over several immunoSEQ plates, each subset's genomic DNA was distributed in even portions. Repertoires were generated with immunoSEQ multiplex PCR, while TCRdb's copy carries only in-frame clones and drops some. The sample comprises about 2 million clones, roughly 95% of which are singletons, and roughly 0.13% rests with the top ten. About this clone itself: Its target is unknown.

The CDR3 contains 14 residues. Germline V lookup: CDR1 MGHDK, CDR2 SYGVNS. Trimming removed 1 base at V and 9 bases at J, with 15 bases between. Input material: naive CD4+ T cells sorted from blood. Subset reported: CD45RA+ positively selected. This clonotype originated in a man younger than 30 in good health. V and J are TRBV25-1 and TRBJ2-5; the D is unclear. The CDR3 region has the DNA TGTGCCAGCAGTGAATTGAGAGGCGAGATTCCCCAGTACTTC. This translates into CASSELRGEIPQYF.